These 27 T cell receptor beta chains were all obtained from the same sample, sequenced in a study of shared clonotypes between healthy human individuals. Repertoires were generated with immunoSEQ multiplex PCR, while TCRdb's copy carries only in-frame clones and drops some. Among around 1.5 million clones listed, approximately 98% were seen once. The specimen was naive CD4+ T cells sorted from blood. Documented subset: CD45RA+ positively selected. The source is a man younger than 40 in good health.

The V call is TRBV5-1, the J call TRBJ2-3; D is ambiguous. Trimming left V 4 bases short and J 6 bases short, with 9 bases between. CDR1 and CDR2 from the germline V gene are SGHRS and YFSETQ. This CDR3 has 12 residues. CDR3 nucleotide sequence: TGCGCCAGCAGCCCCTCCTGGGATACGCAGTATTTT. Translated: CASSPSWDTQYF.

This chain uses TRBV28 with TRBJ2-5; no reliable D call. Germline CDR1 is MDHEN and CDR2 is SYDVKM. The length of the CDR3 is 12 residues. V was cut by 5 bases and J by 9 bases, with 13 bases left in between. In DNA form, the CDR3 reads TGTGCCAGCAGTCTCCTCCTAAGTTCCCAGTACTTC. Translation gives CASSLLLSSQYF.

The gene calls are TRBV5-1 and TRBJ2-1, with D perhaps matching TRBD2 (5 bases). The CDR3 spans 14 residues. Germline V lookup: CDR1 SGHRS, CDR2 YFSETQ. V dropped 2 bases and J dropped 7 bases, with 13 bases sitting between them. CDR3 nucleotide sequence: TGCGCCAGCAGCTTCCCGGACTTGACTAATGAGCAGTTCTTC. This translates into CASSFPDLTNEQFF.

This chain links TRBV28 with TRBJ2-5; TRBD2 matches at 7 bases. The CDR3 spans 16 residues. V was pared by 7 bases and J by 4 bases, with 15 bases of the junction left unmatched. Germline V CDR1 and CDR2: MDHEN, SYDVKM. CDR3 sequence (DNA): TGTGCCAGCACAGGAGTTCTGCGCGGGAGAGGAGAGACCCAGTACTTC. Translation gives CASTGVLRGRGETQYF.

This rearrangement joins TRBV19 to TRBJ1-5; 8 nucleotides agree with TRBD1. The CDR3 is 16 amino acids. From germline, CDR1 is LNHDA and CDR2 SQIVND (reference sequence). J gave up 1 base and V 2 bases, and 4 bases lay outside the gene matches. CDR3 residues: CASSILWTGSNQPQHF. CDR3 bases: TGTGCCAGTAGTATATTATGGACAGGGAGCAATCAGCCCCAGCATTTT.

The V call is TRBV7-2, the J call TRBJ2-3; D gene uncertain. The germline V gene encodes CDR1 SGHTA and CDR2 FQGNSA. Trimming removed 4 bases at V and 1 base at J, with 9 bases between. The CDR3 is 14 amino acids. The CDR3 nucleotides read TGTGCCAGCAGCTCAAGAACGGGCACAGATACGCAGTATTTT. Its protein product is CASSSRTGTDTQYF.

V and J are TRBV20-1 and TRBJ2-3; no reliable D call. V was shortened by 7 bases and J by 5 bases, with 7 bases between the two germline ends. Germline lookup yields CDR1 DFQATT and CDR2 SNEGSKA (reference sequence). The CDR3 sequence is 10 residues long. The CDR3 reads CSVLQDTQYF. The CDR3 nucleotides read TGCAGTGTTCTGCAAGATACGCAGTATTTT.

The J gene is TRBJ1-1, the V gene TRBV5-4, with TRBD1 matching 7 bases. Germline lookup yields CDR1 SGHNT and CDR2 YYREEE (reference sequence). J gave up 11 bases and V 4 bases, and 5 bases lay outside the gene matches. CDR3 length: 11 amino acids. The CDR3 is CASSRTGEAFF. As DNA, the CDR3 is TGTGCCAGCAGCCGGACAGGTGAGGCTTTCTTT.

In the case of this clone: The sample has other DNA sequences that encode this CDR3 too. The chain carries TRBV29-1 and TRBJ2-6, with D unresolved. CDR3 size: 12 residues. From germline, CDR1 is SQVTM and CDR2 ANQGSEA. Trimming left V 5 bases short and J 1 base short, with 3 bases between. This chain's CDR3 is CSVQSGANVLTF. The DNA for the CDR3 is TGCAGCGTTCAATCTGGGGCCAACGTCCTGACTTTC.

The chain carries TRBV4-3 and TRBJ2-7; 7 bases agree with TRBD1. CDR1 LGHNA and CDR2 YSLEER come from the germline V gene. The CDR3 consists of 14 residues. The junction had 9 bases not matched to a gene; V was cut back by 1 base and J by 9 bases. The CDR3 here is CASSQVLGGAVQYF. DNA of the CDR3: TGCGCCAGCAGCCAAGTACTAGGGGGCGCGGTGCAGTACTTC.

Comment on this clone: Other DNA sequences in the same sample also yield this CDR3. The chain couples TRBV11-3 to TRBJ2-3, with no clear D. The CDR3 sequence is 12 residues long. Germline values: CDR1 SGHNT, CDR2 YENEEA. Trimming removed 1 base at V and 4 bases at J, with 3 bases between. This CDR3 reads CASSLGADTQYF. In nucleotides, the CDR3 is TGTGCCAGCAGCTTAGGGGCAGATACGCAGTATTTT. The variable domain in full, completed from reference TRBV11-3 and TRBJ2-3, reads EAGVVQSPRYKIIEKKQPVAFWCNPISGHNTLYWYLQNLGQGPELLIRYENEEAVDDSQLPKDRFSAERLKGVDSTLKIQPAELGDSAVYLCASSLGADTQYFGPGTRLTVL.

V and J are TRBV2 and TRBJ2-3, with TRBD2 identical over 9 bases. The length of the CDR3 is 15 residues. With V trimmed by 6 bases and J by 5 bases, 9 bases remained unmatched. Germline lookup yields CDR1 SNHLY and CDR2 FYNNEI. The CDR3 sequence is CASSLPSGTKDTQYF. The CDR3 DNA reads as TGTGCCAGCAGCCTCCCTAGCGGGACGAAAGATACGCAGTATTTT. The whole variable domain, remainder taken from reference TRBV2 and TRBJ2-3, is EPEVTQTPSHQVTQMGQEVILRCVPISNHLYFYWYRQILGQKVEFLVSFYNNEISEKSEIFDDQFSVERPDGSNFTLKIRSTKLEDSAMYFCASSLPSGTKDTQYFGPGTRLTVL.

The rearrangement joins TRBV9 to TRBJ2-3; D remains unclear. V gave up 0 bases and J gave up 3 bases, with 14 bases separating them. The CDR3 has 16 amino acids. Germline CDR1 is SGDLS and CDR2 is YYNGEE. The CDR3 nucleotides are TGTGCCAGCAGCGTAGAAGGGCCGCCCTCGACAGATACGCAGTATTTT. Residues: CASSVEGPPSTDTQYF.

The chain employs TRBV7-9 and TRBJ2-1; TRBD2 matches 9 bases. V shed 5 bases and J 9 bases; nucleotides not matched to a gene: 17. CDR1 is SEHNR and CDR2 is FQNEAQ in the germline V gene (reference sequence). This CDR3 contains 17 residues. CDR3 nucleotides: TGTGCCAGCAGCGCAAAACCATTAGCGGGAGTTTTTAGTGAGCAGTTCTTC. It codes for CASSAKPLAGVFSEQFF.

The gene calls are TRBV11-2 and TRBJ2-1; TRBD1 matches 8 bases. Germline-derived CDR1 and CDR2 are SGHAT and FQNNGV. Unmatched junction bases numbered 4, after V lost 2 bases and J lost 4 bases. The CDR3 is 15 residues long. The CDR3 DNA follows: TGTGCCAGCAGCTTACAGGGACAGGAATACAATGAGCAGTTCTTC. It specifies CASSLQGQEYNEQFF.

The CDR3 region is CASSPRTGTMTDTQYF. In nucleotides, the CDR3 is TGTGCCAGCTCTCCCCGGACAGGGACCATGACAGATACGCAGTATTTT. The genes are TRBV18 and TRBJ2-3; 8 bases fit TRBD1. V lost 6 bases and J lost 3; bases outside the gene matches: 11. The CDR3 covers 16 residues. Germline assignment: CDR1 KGHSH and CDR2 LQKENI.

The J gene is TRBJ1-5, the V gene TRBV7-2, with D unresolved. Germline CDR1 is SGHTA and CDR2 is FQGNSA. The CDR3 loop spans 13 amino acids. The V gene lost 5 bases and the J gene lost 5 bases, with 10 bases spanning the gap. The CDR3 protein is CASSPKADQPQHF. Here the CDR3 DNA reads TGTGCCAGCAGCCCAAAAGCTGATCAGCCCCAGCATTTT.

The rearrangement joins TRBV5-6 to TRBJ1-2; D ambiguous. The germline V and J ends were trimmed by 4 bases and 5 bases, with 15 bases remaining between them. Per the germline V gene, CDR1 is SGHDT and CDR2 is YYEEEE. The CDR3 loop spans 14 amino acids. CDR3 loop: CASSNLWVVYGYTF. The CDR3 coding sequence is TGTGCCAGCAGCAACTTATGGGTGGTATATGGCTACACCTTC.

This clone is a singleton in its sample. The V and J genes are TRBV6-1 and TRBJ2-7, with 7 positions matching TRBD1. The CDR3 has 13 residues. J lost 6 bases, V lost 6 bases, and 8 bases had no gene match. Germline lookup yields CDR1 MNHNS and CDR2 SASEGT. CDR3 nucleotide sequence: TGTGCCAGCAGATTTAGGACAGGTCGCGAGCAGTACTTC. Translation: CASRFRTGREQYF.

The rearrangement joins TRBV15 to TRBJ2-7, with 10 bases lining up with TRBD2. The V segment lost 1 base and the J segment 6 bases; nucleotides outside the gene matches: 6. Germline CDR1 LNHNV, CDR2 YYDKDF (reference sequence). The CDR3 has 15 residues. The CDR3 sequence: CATSRVGQREGEQYF. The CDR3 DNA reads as TGTGCCACCAGCAGAGTGGGCCAGCGGGAGGGCGAGCAGTACTTC.

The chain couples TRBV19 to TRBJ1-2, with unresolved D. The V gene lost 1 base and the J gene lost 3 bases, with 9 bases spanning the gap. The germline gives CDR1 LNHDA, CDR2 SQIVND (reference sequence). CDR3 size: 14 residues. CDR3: CASSIVGADYGYTF. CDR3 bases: TGTGCCAGTAGTATAGTAGGTGCAGACTATGGCTACACCTTC. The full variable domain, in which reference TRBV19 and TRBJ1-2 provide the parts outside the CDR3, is DGGITQSPKYLFRKEGQNVTLSCEQNLNHDAMYWYRQDPGQGLRLIYYSQIVNDFQKGDIAEGYSVSREKKESFPLTVTSAQKNPTAFYLCASSIVGADYGYTFGSGTRLTVV.

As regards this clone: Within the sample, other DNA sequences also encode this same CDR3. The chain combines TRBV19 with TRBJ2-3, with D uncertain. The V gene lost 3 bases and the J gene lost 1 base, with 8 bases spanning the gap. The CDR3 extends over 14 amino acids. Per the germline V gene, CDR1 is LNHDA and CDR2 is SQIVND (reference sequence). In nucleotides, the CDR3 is TGTGCCAGTAGTATTGCGGCGGGCACAGATACGCAGTATTTT. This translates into CASSIAAGTDTQYF.

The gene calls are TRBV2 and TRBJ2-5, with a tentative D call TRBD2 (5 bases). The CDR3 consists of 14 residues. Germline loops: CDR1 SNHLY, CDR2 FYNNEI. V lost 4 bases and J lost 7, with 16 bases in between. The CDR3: CASSAGFREGTQYF. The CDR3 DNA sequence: TGTGCCAGCAGTGCGGGCTTTCGAGAGGGGACCCAGTACTTC.

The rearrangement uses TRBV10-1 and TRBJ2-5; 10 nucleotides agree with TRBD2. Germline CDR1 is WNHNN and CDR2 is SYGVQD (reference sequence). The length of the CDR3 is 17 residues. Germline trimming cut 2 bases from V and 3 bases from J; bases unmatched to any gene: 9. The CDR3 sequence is CASSEAGLADLKETQYF. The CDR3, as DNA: TGCGCCAGCAGTGAGGCAGGACTAGCGGACCTCAAAGAGACCCAGTACTTC.

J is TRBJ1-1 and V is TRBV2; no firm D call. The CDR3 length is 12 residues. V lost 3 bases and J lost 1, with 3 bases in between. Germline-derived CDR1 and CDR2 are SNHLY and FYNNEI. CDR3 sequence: CASSDKNTEAFF. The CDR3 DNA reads TGTGCCAGCAGTGACAAGAACACTGAAGCTTTCTTT.

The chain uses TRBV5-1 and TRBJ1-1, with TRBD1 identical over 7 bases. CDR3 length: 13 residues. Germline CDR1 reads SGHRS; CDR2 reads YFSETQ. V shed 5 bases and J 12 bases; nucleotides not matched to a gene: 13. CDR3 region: CASRNTGAGVSFF. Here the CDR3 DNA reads TGCGCCAGCAGAAATACAGGGGCCGGGGTTTCTTTCTTT.

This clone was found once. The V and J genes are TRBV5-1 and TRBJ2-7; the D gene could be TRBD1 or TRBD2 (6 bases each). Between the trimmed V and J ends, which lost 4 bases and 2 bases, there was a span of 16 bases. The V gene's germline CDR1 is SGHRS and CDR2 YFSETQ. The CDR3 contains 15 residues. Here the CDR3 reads CASSPGAVSPYEQYF. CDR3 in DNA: TGCGCCAGCAGCCCGGGGGCGGTCTCTCCCTACGAGCAGTACTTC. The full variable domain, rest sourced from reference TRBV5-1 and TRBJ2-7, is KAGVTQTPRYLIKTRGQQVTLSCSPISGHRSVSWYQQTPGQGLQFLFEYFSETQRNKGNFPGRFSGRQFSNSRSEMNVSTLELGDSALYLCASSPGAVSPYEQYFGPGTRLTVT.